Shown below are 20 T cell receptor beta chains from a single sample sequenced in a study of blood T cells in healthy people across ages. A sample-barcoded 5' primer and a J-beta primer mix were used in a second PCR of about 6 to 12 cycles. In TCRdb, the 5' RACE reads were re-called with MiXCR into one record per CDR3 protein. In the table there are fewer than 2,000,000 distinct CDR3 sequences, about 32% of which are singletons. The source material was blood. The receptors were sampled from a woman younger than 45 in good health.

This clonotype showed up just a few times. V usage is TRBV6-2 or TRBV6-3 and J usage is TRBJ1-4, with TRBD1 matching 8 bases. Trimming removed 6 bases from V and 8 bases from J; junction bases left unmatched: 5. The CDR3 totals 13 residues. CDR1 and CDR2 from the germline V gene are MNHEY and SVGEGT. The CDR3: CASSLTGDEKLFF. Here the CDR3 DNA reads TGTGCCAGCAGCCTGACAGGGGACGAAAAACTGTTTTTT.

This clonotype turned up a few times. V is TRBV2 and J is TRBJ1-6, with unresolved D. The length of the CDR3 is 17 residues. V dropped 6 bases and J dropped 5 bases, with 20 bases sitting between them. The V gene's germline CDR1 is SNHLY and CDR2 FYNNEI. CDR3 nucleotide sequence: TGTGCCAGCAGGGGTACTTCGAGTGGGTTGAATAATTCACCCCTCCACTTT. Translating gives CASRGTSSGLNNSPLHF.

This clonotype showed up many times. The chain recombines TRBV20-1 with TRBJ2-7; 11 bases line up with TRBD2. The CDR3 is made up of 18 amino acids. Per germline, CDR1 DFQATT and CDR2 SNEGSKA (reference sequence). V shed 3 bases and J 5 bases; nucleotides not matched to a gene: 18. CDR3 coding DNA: TGCAGTGCTAGTCGCCTAGCGGGGGGAGGGGGCCAGTTACACGAGCAGTACTTC. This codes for CSASRLAGGGGQLHEQYF.

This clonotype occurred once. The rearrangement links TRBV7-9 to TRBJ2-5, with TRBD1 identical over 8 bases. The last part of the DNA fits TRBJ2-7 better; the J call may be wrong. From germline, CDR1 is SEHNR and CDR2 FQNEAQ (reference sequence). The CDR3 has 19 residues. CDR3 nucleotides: TGTGCCAGCAGCTCCTCCAGTAGCCCGGGACAGGCCTACTCCTACGAGCAGTACTTC. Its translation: CASSSSSSPGQAYSYEQYF.

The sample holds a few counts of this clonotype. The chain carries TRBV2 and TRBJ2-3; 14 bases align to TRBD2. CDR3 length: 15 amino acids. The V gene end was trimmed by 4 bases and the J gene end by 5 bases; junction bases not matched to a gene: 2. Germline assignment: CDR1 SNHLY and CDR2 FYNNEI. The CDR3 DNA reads TGTGCCAGCAGTGGGACTAGCGGGGGGAAAGATACGCAGTATTTT. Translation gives CASSGTSGGKDTQYF.

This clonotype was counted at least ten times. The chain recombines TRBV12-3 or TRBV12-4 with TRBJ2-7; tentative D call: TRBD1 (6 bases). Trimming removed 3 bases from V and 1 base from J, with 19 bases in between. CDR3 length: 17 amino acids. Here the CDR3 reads CASSLGVGAPMSYEQYF. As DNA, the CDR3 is TGTGCCAGCAGTTTGGGTGTGGGGGCCCCCATGTCCTACGAGCAGTACTTC.

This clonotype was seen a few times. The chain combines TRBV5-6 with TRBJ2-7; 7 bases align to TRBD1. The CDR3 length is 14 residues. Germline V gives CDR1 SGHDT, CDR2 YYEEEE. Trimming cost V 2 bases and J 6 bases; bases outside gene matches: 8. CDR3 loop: CASSFGQGVIEQYF. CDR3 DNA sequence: TGTGCCAGCAGCTTCGGTCAGGGGGTTATCGAGCAGTACTTC.

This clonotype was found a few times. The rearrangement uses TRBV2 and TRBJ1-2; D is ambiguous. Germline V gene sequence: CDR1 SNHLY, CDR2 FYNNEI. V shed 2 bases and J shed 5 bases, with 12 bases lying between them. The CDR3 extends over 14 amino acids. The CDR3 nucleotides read TGTGCCAGCAGTGAAAGCCCGATTGAGTATGGCTACACCTTC. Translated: CASSESPIEYGYTF.

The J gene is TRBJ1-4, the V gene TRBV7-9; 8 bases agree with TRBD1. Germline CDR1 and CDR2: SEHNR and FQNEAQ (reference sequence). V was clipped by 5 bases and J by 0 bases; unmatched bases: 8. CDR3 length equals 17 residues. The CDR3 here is CASSPFQGAATNEKLFF. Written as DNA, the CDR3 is TGTGCCAGCAGCCCTTTTCAGGGGGCGGCAACTAATGAAAAACTGTTTTTT.

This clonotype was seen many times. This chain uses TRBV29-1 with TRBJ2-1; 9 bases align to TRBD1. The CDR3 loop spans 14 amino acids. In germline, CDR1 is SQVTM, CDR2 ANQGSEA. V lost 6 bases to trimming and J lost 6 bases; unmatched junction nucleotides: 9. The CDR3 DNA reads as TGCAGCGTCCTAGGGGACAGGGATAGCAATGAGCAGTTCTTC. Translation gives CSVLGDRDSNEQFF.

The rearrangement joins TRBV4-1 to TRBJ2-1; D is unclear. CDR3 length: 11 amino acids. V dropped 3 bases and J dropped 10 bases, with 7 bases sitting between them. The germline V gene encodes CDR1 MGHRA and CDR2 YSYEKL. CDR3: CASSHAREQFF. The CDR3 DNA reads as TGCGCCAGCAGCCACGCCCGCGAGCAGTTCTTC.

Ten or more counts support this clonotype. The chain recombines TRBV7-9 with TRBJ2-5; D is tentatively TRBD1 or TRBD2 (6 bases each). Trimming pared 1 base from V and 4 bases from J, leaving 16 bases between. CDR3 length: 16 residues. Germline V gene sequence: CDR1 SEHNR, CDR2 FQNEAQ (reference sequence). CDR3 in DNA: TGTGCCAGCAGCTTAGAATCGCGGGGCAGGGGAGAGACCCAGTACTTC. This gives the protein CASSLESRGRGETQYF.

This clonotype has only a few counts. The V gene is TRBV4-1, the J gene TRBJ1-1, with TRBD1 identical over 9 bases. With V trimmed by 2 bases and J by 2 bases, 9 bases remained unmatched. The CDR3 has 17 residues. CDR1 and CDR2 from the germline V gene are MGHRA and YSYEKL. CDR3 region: CASSQQPGQGINTEAFF. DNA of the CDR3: TGCGCCAGCAGCCAACAACCGGGACAGGGAATCAACACTGAAGCTTTCTTT.

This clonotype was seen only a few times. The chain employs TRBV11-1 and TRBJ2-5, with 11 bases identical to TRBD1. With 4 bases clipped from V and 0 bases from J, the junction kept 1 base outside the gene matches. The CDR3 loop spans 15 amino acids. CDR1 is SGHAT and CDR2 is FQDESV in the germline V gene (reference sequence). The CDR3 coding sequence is TGTGCCAGCAGCTCGGGACAGGGGGACCAAGAGACCCAGTACTTC. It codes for CASSSGQGDQETQYF.

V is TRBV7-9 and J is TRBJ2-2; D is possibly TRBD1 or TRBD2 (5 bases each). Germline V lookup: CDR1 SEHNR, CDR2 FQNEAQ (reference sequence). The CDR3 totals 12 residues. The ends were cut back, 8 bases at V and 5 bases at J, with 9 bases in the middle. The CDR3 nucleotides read TGTGCCAGCTTTGGGGGTACCGGGGAGCTGTTTTTT. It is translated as CASFGGTGELFF.

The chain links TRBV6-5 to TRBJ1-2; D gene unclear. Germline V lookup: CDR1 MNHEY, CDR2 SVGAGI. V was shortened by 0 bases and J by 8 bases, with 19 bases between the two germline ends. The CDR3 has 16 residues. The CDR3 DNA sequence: TGTGCCAGCAGTTACTCGATTGCAAGGAGTTTCAGGGGCTACACCTTC. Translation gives CASSYSIARSFRGYTF.

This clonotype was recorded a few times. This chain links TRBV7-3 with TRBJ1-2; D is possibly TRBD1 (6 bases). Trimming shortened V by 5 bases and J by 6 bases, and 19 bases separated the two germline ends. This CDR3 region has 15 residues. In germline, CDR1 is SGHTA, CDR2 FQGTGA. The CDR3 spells CASSPGPPRGNGYTF. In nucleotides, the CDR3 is TGTGCCAGCAGCCCGGGGCCGCCAAGGGGGAATGGCTACACCTTC.

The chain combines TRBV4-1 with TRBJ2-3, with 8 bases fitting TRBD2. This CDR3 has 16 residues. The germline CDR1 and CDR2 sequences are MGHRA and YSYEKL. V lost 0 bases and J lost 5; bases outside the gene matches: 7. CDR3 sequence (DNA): TGCGCCAGCAGCCAAGAGACGGGGGGGCTAGGAGATACGCAGTATTTT. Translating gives CASSQETGGLGDTQYF.

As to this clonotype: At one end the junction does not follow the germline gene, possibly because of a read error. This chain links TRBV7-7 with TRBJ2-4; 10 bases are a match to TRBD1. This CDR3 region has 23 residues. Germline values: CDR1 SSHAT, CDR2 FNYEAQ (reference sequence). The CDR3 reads CASSPRGPKISGDRGKAKNIQYF. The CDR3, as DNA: TGTGCCAGCAGCCCTCGGGGACCAAAAATCTCAGGGGACAGGGGCAAAGCCAAAAACATTCAGTATTTC.

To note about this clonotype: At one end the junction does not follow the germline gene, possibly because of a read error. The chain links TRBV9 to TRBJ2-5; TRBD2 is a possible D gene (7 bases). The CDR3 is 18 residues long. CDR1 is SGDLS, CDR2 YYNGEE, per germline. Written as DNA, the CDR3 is TGTGCCAGCAGCGTCGGGGCCCTGGCGGGGGCCCCCCAAGAGACCCGGTACTTC. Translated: CASSVGALAGAPQETRYF.